These 9 T cell receptor beta chains were sequenced from one sample in a study of T cells in Graves' hyperthyroidism and ophthalmopathy. The investigators amplified TCR beta CDR3 regions from RNA transcripts. Researchers ran a first-round RT-PCR on the TCR CDR3 using the HTBI primer set. From the multiplex PCR reads, TCRdb called clonotypes with MiXCR, one entry per CDR3 protein. The sample consists of about 410,000 distinct CDR3 sequences, roughly 15% of them appearing once. Specimen: blood. The receptors here all came from a woman under 40 with Graves' ophthalmopathy.

This clonotype was recorded at least ten times. The chain is built from TRBV12-3 or TRBV12-4 and TRBJ2-7; D is unresolved. V was pared by 2 bases and J by 9 bases, with 11 bases between. The CDR3 is made up of 12 amino acids. In DNA, the CDR3 is TGTGCCAGCAGTTTACACGGTGTGGGGCAGTACTTC. Amino acid sequence: CASSLHGVGQYF.

This clonotype was seen ten or more times. V gene TRBV18 combines with J gene TRBJ2-6; no firm D call. The CDR3 has 18 residues. Deletions cut 3 bases from V and 0 bases from J, with 15 bases between. The germline gives CDR1 KGHSH, CDR2 LQKENI. Here the CDR3 DNA reads TGTGCCAGCTCACCGCCCGGACGTCCTGGCTCTGGGGCCAACGTCCTGACTTTC. Translation gives CASSPPGRPGSGANVLTF.

As to this clonotype: A clone one base away is much larger, so this may be a read error. V is TRBV5-1 and J is TRBJ1-2, with D unclear. Looked up from germline, CDR1 is SGHRS and CDR2 is YFSETQ. The CDR3 runs 16 residues. V was pared by 5 bases and J by 8 bases, with 25 bases between. The CDR3 protein is CASRLVGGRRLGGYTF. The CDR3 coding sequence is TGCGCCAGCAGACTGGTGGGCGGCAGGCGGCTCGGAGGCTACACCTTC.

A note on this clonotype: A read error is possible here, since a much larger clone lies one base away. The V gene is TRBV6-1, the J gene TRBJ2-7, with 7 bases identical to TRBD1. Germline assignment: CDR1 MNHNS and CDR2 SASEGT. The CDR3 has 12 residues. The J segment lost 3 bases and the V segment lost 9 bases, leaving 5 bases of the junction unmatched. CDR3 DNA sequence: TGTGCCAGTGAGGACAGGCTCTACGAGCAGTACTTC. The encoded protein is CASEDRLYEQYF.

This clonotype was recorded many times. V is TRBV7-2 and J is TRBJ2-3; D unclear. Trimming took 5 bases from V and 4 from J, leaving 7 bases between them. The CDR3 consists of 12 residues. Germline CDR1 is SGHTA and CDR2 is FQGNSA. The CDR3 region is CASSPGSDTQYF. The CDR3 DNA follows: TGTGCCAGCAGCCCCGGGTCAGATACGCAGTATTTT.

In its sample, this clonotype was seen a few times. J is TRBJ1-2 and V is TRBV19; D may be TRBD1 (6 bases). The CDR3 is made up of 17 amino acids. In germline, CDR1 is LNHDA, CDR2 SQIVND (reference sequence). The V end was cut by 6 bases, the J end by 5 bases, with 25 bases between. The CDR3 sequence: CASRPRPGTSETYGYTF. The CDR3 bases are TGTGCCAGTAGACCCCGGCCCGGGACATCGGAGACTTATGGCTACACCTTC.

This clonotype was counted ten times or more. This chain uses TRBV7-8 with TRBJ2-3, with 14 bases aligning to TRBD2. Germline CDR1 is SGHVS and CDR2 is FQNEAQ. The CDR3 covers 18 residues. V lost 5 bases and J lost 3; bases outside the gene matches: 10. CDR3 DNA sequence: TGTGCCAGCAGCCGACAACACGGGACTAGCGGGGGAACAGATACGCAGTATTTT. It translates to CASSRQHGTSGGTDTQYF. Combining the CDR3 with reference TRBV7-8 and TRBJ2-3 gives the whole variable domain GAGVSQSPRYKVAKRGQDVALRCDPISGHVSLFWYQQALGQGPEFLTYFQNEAQLDKSGLPSDRFFAERPEGSVSTLKIQRTQQEDSAVYLCASSRQHGTSGGTDTQYFGPGTRLTVL.

The DNA for the CDR3 is TGTGCCAGCAGCCCCTGGGACAGCTCAAAACACTACGAGCAGTACTTC. Translated: CASSPWDSSKHYEQYF. J is TRBJ2-7 and V is TRBV7-6, with 7 bases lining up with TRBD1. There are 16 residues in the CDR3. Trimming cost V 5 bases and J 3 bases; bases outside gene matches: 13. Looked up from germline, CDR1 is SGHVS and CDR2 is FNYEAQ.

This clonotype was detected ten times or more. The chain is built from TRBV28 and TRBJ1-3; D unresolved. CDR1 is MDHEN, CDR2 SYDVKM, per germline. CDR3 length equals 15 residues. Trimming took off 4 bases at V and 0 bases at J, with 10 bases between the two ends. Here the CDR3 DNA reads TGTGCCAGCAGTTCGAAGGACGTCTCTGGAAACACCATATATTTT. This gives the protein CASSSKDVSGNTIYF.